Each of the 5 T cell receptor beta chains below was sequenced from the same sample in a study of blood T cell repertoires in COVID-19. Data came from immunoSEQ multiplex PCR; TCRdb stores just in-frame clones and leaves some out. The data contain about 250,000 clones, roughly nine tenths of them singletons. The source material was peripheral blood. The receptors here all came from a man aged 18 to 29 with active or convalescent COVID-19.

The chain employs TRBV28 and TRBJ2-7; D is possibly TRBD1 (6 bases). V was pared by 10 bases and J by 0 bases, with 10 bases between. Germline V gives CDR1 MDHEN, CDR2 SYDVKM. CDR3 length equals 12 residues. The DNA for the CDR3 is TGTGCCATCAGGGACAACTCCTACGAGCAGTACTTC. Translated: CAIRDNSYEQYF.

The chain couples TRBV19 to TRBJ2-5; TRBD1 matches at 9 bases. Germline V gene sequence: CDR1 LNHDA, CDR2 SQIVND (reference sequence). This CDR3 has 13 amino acids. The J segment lost 5 bases and the V segment lost 6 bases, leaving 4 bases of the junction unmatched. CDR3 amino acids: CASRDRGLETQYF. The DNA of the CDR3 is TGTGCCAGTAGGGACAGGGGACTGGAGACCCAGTACTTC.

This clone was found once. The chain uses TRBV13 and TRBJ2-1; 10 positions agree with TRBD1. CDR1 and CDR2 from the germline V gene are PRHDT and FYEKMQ (reference sequence). The V segment lost 4 bases and the J segment 5 bases; nucleotides outside the gene matches: 8. This CDR3 region has 16 residues. CDR3 loop: CASSSATGGMNNEQFF. The CDR3 nucleotides are TGTGCCAGCAGCTCAGCGACAGGGGGCATGAACAATGAGCAGTTCTTC.

V gene TRBV27 combines with J gene TRBJ2-1, with TRBD2 identical over 13 bases. J was trimmed by 4 bases and V by 3 bases; bases with no gene match: 12. The CDR3 covers 19 residues. Germline CDR1 reads MNHEY; CDR2 reads SMNVEV (reference sequence). The CDR3 protein is CASSFQGLAGSRAYNEQFF. The CDR3 nucleotides are TGTGCCAGCAGTTTCCAGGGACTAGCGGGATCCCGGGCTTACAATGAGCAGTTCTTC.

The chain is built from TRBV6-6 and TRBJ1-1, with D uncertain. The germline V and J ends were trimmed by 3 bases and 11 bases, with 13 bases remaining between them. This CDR3 region has 12 residues. Per the germline V gene, CDR1 is MNHNY and CDR2 is SVGAGI (reference sequence). CDR3 in amino acids: CASSYSTPGAFF. The CDR3 nucleotides are TGTGCCAGCAGTTATAGTACACCGGGGGCTTTCTTT.